The rows below give T cell receptor beta chains drawn from one sample of a study of blood T cell repertoires in COVID-19. Assay: immunoSEQ multiplex PCR; the TCRdb copy retains only in-frame clones and omits some. The sample holds fewer than 350,000 clones, about nine tenths seen once. The sample was PBMCs or T cells enriched from blood (not recorded which). All receptors come from a woman aged 40 to 50 with acute COVID-19. The CDR3 runs from the conserved cysteine through the conserved F or W. Fields, in order: CDR3 protein, CDR3 DNA, V gene, D gene, clone size, J gene. The D gene is left open where the match is weak. Size is omitted from some rows. Given values are once, few, many or a class for expanded clones.

CASSEREDTQYF | TGTGCCAGCAGTGAACGGGAAGATACGCAGTATTTT | TRBV2 | . | . | TRBJ2-3
CASSFRGGPEETQYF | TGTGCCAGCAGCTTCCGGGGGGGACCTGAAGAGACCCAGTACTTC | TRBV7-2 | TRBD2 | . | TRBJ2-5
CASSQRDEKLFF | TGTGCCAGCAGCCAACGTGATGAAAAACTGTTTTTT | TRBV3-1/TRBV3-2 | . | . | TRBJ1-4
CASSPSGGHTDTQYF | TGTGCCAGCTCACCTAGCGGGGGGCACACAGATACGCAGTATTTT | TRBV18 | TRBD2 | . | TRBJ2-3
CASSTTRIRTVPYGYTF | TGCGCCAGCAGCACTACTAGAATCAGGACAGTACCCTATGGCTACACCTTC | TRBV4-3 | . | . | TRBJ1-2
CASRRTGVTNSNQPQHF | TGTGCCAGCAGACGCACAGGGGTCACCAATAGCAATCAGCCCCAGCATTTT | TRBV27 | TRBD1 | . | TRBJ1-5
CASSPGGAGANVLTF | TGTGCCAGCAGCCCGGGGGGTGCTGGGGCCAACGTCCTGACTTTC | TRBV11-2 | TRBD2 | . | TRBJ2-6
CASSFFTGQGGYTF | TGCGCCAGCAGCTTTTTTACGGGACAGGGTGGCTACACCTTC | TRBV5-1 | TRBD1 | . | TRBJ1-2
CASSSTGAGNTIYF | TGCGCCAGCAGCTCAACAGGGGCTGGAAACACCATATATTTT | TRBV5-1 | TRBD1 | . | TRBJ1-3
CASSQDGTVYGEQYF | TGTGCCAGCAGCCAAGATGGGACAGTCTACGGCGAGCAGTACTTC | TRBV3-1/TRBV3-2 | TRBD1 | . | TRBJ2-7
CASSRPGGGARETQYF | TGTGCCAGTAGTAGGCCCGGCGGGGGGGCCCGAGAGACCCAGTACTTC | TRBV19 | TRBD2 | . | TRBJ2-5
CASSWGHPNTEAFF | TGCGCCAGCAGCTGGGGACATCCGAACACTGAAGCTTTCTTT | TRBV5-1 | . | . | TRBJ1-1
CASSRHTSGALETQYF | TGTGCCAGTAGTCGTCACACTAGCGGGGCTTTAGAGACCCAGTACTTC | TRBV19 | TRBD2 | . | TRBJ2-5
CASSLGQGGRGTEAFF | TGTGCCAGCAGCTTAGGACAGGGGGGCCGCGGCACTGAAGCTTTCTTT | TRBV7-8 | TRBD1 | . | TRBJ1-1
CASVISAGGTGELFF | TGTGCCAGCGTTATAAGCGCCGGGGGCACCGGGGAGCTGTTTTTT | TRBV6-5 | . | . | TRBJ2-2
CASSLAGQGVSNEQFF | TGTGCCAGCAGCTTAGCGGGACAGGGGGTCTCCAATGAGCAGTTCTTC | TRBV7-2 | TRBD1 | . | TRBJ2-1
CATSDLQGARTDTQYF | TGTGCCACCAGTGATCTGCAGGGGGCTCGAACAGATACGCAGTATTTT | TRBV24-1 | TRBD1 | . | TRBJ2-3
CASSRNRDPGAFF | TGTGCCAGCTCAAGAAACAGGGATCCTGGGGCTTTCTTT | TRBV18 | . | once | TRBJ1-1
CASGRTGRNEQFF | TGTGCTAGTGGCCGGACAGGGAGGAATGAGCAGTTCTTC | TRBV12-5 | TRBD1 | . | TRBJ2-1
CASSPGQAFGELFF | TGTGCCAGCAGCCCGGGACAGGCTTTTGGGGAGCTGTTTTTT | TRBV11-3 | TRBD1 | . | TRBJ2-2
CASSLYGGNEQFF | TGTGCCAGCAGCTTATATGGCGGAAATGAGCAGTTCTTC | TRBV7-2 | . | . | TRBJ2-1
CASSTPSSGTEAFF | TGTGCCAGCAGTACCCCTAGTTCGGGCACTGAAGCTTTCTTT | TRBV27 | . | once | TRBJ1-1
CSVDRGLGDEQFF | TGCAGCGTTGACAGGGGGCTAGGGGATGAGCAGTTCTTC | TRBV29-1 | TRBD1 | once | TRBJ2-1
CASSPTLAGETQYF | TGTGCCAGCAGCCCCACTCTAGCCGGAGAGACCCAGTACTTC | TRBV3-1/TRBV3-2 | . | . | TRBJ2-5
CASSWDRRTEAFF | TGTGCCAGCAGTTGGGACAGACGAACTGAAGCTTTCTTT | TRBV6-6 | TRBD1 | once | TRBJ1-1
CASSLWAPSNQPQHF | TGTGCCAGCAGTTTATGGGCTCCTAGCAATCAGCCCCAGCATTTT | TRBV28 | . | . | TRBJ1-5
CASSQDLPGQGYEQYF | TGCGCCAGCAGCCAAGATCTGCCGGGACAGGGCTACGAGCAGTACTTC | TRBV4-1 | TRBD1 | . | TRBJ2-7
CASSYSSSYEQYF | TGTGCCAGCAGTTACTCTAGCTCCTACGAGCAGTACTTC | TRBV6-2/TRBV6-3 | . | few | TRBJ2-7
CASSSGGLGREKLFF | TGTGCCAGCAGTTCCGGGGGTCTGGGGAGGGAAAAACTGTTTTTT | TRBV6-5 | . | . | TRBJ1-4
CASSTGTSGNNEQFF | TGTGCCAGTAGTACCGGGACTAGCGGGAACAATGAGCAGTTCTTC | TRBV19 | TRBD2 | . | TRBJ2-1
CASSEGLAPYEQYF | TGCGCCAGCAGTGAGGGACTAGCCCCCTACGAGCAGTACTTC | TRBV10-2 | TRBD2 | . | TRBJ2-7
CASSLLGSQLFF | TGTGCCAGCAGCTTATTGGGTAGCCAACTGTTTTTT | TRBV7-6 | . | once | TRBJ1-4
CASSPGQGGKTQYF | TGTGCCAGCAGTCCCGGACAGGGGGGAAAGACCCAGTACTTC | TRBV28 | TRBD1 | . | TRBJ2-5
CASSPRGTFSYNEQFF | TGTGCCAGCAGCCCCCGAGGGACATTCTCCTACAATGAGCAGTTCTTC | TRBV7-9 | . | . | TRBJ2-1
CASRSWAAELFF | TGTGCCAGCAGGAGTTGGGCTGCGGAGCTGTTTTTT | TRBV14 | . | few | TRBJ2-2
CASSITRGTSYGYTF | TGTGCCAGTAGTATAACCCGAGGGACTTCCTATGGCTACACCTTC | TRBV19 | . | . | TRBJ1-2
CASSQTGGDRTDTQYF | TGTGCCAGCAGCCAGACAGGAGGAGATAGGACAGATACGCAGTATTTT | TRBV11-2 | . | . | TRBJ2-3
CASSRRAGPTDTQYF | TGCGCCAGCAGTCGCCGAGCGGGGCCCACAGATACGCAGTATTTT | TRBV5-1 | TRBD2 | . | TRBJ2-3
CASSLGGQGQETQYF | TGTGCCAGCAGCTTAGGGGGGCAGGGTCAAGAGACCCAGTACTTC | TRBV7-2 | . | . | TRBJ2-5
CASREQPTRGRVETQYF | TGTGCCAGCAGAGAACAGCCTACGCGGGGCAGGGTGGAGACCCAGTACTTC | TRBV7-4 | . | . | TRBJ2-5
CASGDRNTEAFF | TGTGCCAGCGGGGACAGGAACACTGAAGCTTTCTTT | TRBV7-6 | TRBD1 | . | TRBJ1-1
CAIGQGYGTEAFF | TGTGCCATCGGACAGGGGTACGGCACTGAAGCTTTCTTT | TRBV11-3 | TRBD1 | once | TRBJ1-1
CASSLQGGSNEQFF | TGTGCCAGCAGCCTACAGGGGGGGTCCAATGAGCAGTTCTTC | TRBV3-1/TRBV3-2 | . | . | TRBJ2-1
CASSLLAQSNYGYTF | TGTGCCAGCAGCTTACTAGCACAAAGTAACTATGGCTACACCTTC | TRBV7-9 | . | . | TRBJ1-2
CSVSPADRTLAKNIQYF | TGCAGCGTTTCTCCTGCCGACAGGACTCTAGCCAAAAACATTCAGTACTTC | TRBV29-1 | . | . | TRBJ2-4
CASSRRDTAIYGYTF | TGTGCCAGCAGCCGACGGGACACCGCTATCTATGGCTACACCTTC | TRBV28 | . | . | TRBJ1-2
CATGDTGGPGANVLTF | TGTGCCACCGGGGACACTGGAGGACCTGGGGCCAACGTCCTGACTTTC | TRBV24-1 | . | . | TRBJ2-6
CASSQVEVGAGELFF | TGCGCCAGCAGCCAAGTAGAGGTTGGCGCCGGGGAGCTGTTTTTT | TRBV4-1 | . | . | TRBJ2-2
CASSQGLEDIYGYTF | TGTGCCAGCAGCCAAGGGTTAGAGGACATCTATGGCTACACCTTC | TRBV3-1/TRBV3-2 | . | . | TRBJ1-2
CASMKSPDRVNQPQHF | TGTGCCAGCATGAAATCCCCGGACAGGGTGAATCAGCCCCAGCATTTT | TRBV28 | TRBD1 | . | TRBJ1-5
CASSHQVGNQPQHF | TGCGCCAGCAGCCACCAGGTGGGCAATCAGCCCCAGCATTTT | TRBV4-3 | . | . | TRBJ1-5
CATSDLARGTGELFF | TGTGCCACCAGTGATTTAGCCAGGGGCACCGGGGAGCTGTTTTTT | TRBV24-1 | . | few | TRBJ2-2
CASNFRDRGAEAFF | TGTGCCAGCAACTTCCGGGACAGGGGCGCTGAAGCTTTCTTT | TRBV6-5 | TRBD1 | . | TRBJ1-1
CASSLGRVDEAFF | TGTGCCAGCAGCTTAGGCAGGGTCGATGAAGCTTTCTTT | TRBV7-9 | . | . | TRBJ1-1
CASSLDRGNIQYF | TGCGCCAGCAGCTTGGACAGGGGGAACATTCAGTACTTC | TRBV5-1 | TRBD1 | . | TRBJ2-4
CASSRGRYEQYF | TGTGCCAGCAGTCGCGGGAGGTACGAGCAGTACTTC | TRBV5-6 | TRBD2 | . | TRBJ2-7
CASSSISFEGYTF | TGCGCCAGCAGCTCGATCAGTTTTGAAGGCTACACCTTC | TRBV5-1 | . | . | TRBJ1-2
CASSLGAGSNQPQHF | TGTGCCAGCAGCTTAGGGGCAGGATCAAATCAGCCCCAGCATTTT | TRBV7-2 | . | . | TRBJ1-5
CASSPTGGAFSGNTIYF | TGTGCCAGCAGCCCTACGGGAGGGGCTTTCTCTGGAAACACCATATATTTT | TRBV7-6 | . | . | TRBJ1-3